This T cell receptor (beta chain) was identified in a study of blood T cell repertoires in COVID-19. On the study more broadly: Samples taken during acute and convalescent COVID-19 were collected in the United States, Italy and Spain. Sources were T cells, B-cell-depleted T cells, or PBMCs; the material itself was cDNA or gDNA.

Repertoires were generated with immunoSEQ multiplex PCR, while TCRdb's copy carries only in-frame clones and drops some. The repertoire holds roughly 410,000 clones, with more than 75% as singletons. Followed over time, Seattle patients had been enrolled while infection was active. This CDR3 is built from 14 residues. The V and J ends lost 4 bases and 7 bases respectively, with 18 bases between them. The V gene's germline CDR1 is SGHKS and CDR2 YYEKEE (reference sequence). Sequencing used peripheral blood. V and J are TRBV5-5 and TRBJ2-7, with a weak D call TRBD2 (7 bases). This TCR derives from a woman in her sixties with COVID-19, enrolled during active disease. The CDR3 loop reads CASSPSAGAREQYF. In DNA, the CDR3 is TGTGCCAGCAGCCCCTCCGCGGGGGCGCGTGAGCAGTACTTC.